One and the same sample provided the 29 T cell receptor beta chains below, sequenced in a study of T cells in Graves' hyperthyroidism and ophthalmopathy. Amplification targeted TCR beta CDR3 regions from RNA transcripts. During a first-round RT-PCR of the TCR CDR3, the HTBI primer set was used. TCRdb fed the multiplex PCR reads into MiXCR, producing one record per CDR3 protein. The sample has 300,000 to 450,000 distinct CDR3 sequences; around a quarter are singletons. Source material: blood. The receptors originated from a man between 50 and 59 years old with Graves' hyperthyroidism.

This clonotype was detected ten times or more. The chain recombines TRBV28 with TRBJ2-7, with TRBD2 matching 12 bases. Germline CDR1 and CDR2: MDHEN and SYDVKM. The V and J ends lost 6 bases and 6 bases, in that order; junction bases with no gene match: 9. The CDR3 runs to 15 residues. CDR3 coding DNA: TGTGCCAGCAGGCGGACTAGCGGGACGCACTCCGAGCAGTACTTC. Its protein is CASRRTSGTHSEQYF.

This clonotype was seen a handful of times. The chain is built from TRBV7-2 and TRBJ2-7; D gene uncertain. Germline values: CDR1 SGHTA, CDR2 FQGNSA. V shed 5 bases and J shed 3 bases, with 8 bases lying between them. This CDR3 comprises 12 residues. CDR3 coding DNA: TGTGCCAGCAGCCTTAATTTCTACGAGCAGTACTTC. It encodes CASSLNFYEQYF. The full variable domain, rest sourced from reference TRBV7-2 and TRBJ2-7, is GAGVSQSPSNKVTEKGKDVELRCDPISGHTALYWYRQSLGQGLEFLIYFQGNSAPDKSGLPSDRFSAERTGGSVSTLTIQRTQQEDSAVYLCASSLNFYEQYFGPGTRLTVT.

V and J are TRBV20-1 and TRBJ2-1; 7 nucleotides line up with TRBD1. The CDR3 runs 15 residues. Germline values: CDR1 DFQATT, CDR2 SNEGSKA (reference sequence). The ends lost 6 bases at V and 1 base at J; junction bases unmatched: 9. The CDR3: CSAKQGSFSYNEQFF. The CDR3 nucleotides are TGCAGTGCCAAACAGGGGAGCTTTTCCTACAATGAGCAGTTCTTC.

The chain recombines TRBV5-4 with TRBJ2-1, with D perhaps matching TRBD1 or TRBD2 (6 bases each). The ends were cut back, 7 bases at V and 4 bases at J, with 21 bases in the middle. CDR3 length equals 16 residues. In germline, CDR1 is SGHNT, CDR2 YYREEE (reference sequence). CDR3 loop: CASSRAGGATYNEQFF. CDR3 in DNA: TGTGCCAGCTCCCGGGCCGGGGGCGCAACGTACAATGAGCAGTTCTTC.

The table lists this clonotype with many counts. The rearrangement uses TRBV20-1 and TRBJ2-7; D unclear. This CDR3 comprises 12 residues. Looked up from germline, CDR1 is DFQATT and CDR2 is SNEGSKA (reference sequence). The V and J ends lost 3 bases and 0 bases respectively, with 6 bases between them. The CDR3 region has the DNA TGCAGTGCTAGTGACATCTCCTACGAGCAGTACTTC. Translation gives CSASDISYEQYF.

The DNA of the CDR3 is TGCGCCAGCAGCGCAGGACTAGCGGGAGCGAACACCGGGGAGCTGTTTTTT. Its protein product is CASSAGLAGANTGELFF. The gene calls are TRBV5-1 and TRBJ2-2; TRBD2 matches at 13 bases. This CDR3 has 17 residues. After removal of 4 bases from V and 0 bases from J, the junction contained 3 bases not matched to a gene. Germline lookup yields CDR1 SGHRS and CDR2 YFSETQ. Full variable domain (rest looked up from reference TRBV5-1 and TRBJ2-2): KAGVTQTPRYLIKTRGQQVTLSCSPISGHRSVSWYQQTPGQGLQFLFEYFSETQRNKGNFPGRFSGRQFSNSRSEMNVSTLELGDSALYLCASSAGLAGANTGELFFGEGSRLTVL.

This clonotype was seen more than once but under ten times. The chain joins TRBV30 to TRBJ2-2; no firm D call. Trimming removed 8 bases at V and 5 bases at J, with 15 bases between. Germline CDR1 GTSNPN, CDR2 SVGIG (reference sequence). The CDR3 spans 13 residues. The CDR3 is CAAPSPRTGELFF. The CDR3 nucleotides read TGTGCCGCCCCCTCCCCAAGGACCGGGGAGCTGTTTTTT. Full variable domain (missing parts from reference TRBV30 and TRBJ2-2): SQTIHQWPATLVQPVGSPLSLECTVEGTSNPNLYWYRQAAGRGLQLLFYSVGIGQISSEVPQNLSASRPQDRQFILSSKKLLLSDSGFYLCAAPSPRTGELFFGEGSRLTVL.

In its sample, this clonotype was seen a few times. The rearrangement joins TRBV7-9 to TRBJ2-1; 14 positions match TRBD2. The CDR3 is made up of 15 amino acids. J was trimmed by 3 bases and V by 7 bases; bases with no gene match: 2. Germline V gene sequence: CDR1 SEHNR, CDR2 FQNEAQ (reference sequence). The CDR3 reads CASMGLAGVYNEQFF. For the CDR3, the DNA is TGTGCCAGCATGGGACTAGCGGGAGTCTACAATGAGCAGTTCTTC.

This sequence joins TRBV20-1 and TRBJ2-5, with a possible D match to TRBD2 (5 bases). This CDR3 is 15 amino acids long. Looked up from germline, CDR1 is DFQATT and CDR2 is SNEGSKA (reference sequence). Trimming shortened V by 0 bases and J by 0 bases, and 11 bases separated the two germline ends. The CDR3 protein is CSARDPEDHQETQYF. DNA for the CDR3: TGCAGTGCTAGAGATCCGGAGGACCACCAAGAGACCCAGTACTTC.

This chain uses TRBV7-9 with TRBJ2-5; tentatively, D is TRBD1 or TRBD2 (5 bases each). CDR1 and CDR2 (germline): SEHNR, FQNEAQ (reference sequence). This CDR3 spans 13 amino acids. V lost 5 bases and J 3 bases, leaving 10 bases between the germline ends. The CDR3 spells CASSDVGEETQYF. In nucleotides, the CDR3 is TGTGCCAGCAGCGACGTGGGGGAAGAGACCCAGTACTTC.

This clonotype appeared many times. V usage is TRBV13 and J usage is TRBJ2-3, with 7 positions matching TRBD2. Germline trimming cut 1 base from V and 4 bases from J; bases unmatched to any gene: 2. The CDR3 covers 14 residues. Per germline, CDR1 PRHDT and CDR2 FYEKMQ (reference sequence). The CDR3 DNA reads TGTGCCAGCAGCTTAGTGGGAGGGGCAGATACGCAGTATTTT. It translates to CASSLVGGADTQYF.

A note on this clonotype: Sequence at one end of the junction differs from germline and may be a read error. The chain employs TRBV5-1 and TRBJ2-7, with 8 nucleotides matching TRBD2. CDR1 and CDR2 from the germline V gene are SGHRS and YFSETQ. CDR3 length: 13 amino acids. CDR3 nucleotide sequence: TGTGCCAGCAGCGGGGCGGGAGGACTCGAGCAGTACTTC. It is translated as CASSGAGGLEQYF.

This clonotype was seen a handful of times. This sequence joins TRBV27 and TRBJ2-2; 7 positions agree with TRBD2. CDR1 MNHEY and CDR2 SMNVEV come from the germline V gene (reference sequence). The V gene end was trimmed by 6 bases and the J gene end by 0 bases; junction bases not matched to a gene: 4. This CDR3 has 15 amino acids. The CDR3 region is CASSPGLSNTGELFF. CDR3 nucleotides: TGTGCCAGCAGCCCGGGACTATCGAACACCGGGGAGCTGTTTTTT.

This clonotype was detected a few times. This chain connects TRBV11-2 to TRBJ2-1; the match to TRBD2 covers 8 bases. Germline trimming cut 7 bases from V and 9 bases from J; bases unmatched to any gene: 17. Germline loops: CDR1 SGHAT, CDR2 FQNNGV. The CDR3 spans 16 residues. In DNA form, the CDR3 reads TGTGCCAGCACCGCCCCGGGACTAGGGTCGGGGGGTGAGCAGTTCTTC. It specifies CASTAPGLGSGGEQFF.

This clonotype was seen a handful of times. This CDR3 is CASSLGANSPLHF. CDR3 DNA sequence: TGTGCCAGCAGTTTGGGGGCAAATTCACCCCTCCACTTT. V is TRBV27 and J is TRBJ1-6; TRBD1 is a possible D gene (6 bases). The CDR3 covers 13 residues. Germline values: CDR1 MNHEY, CDR2 SMNVEV (reference sequence). V lost 3 bases to trimming and J lost 7 bases, with 7 bases between them.

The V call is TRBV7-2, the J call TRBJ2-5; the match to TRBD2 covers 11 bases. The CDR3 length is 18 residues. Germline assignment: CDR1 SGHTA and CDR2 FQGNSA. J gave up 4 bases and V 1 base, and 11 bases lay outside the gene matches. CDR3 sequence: CASSLVSGRATGRETQYF. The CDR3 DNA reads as TGTGCCAGCAGCTTAGTTAGCGGGAGGGCCACAGGGAGAGAGACCCAGTACTTC.

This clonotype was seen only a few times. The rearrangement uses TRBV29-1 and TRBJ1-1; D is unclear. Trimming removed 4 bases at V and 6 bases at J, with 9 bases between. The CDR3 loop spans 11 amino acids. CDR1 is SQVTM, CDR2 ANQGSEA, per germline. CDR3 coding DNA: TGCAGCGTTGGCGGGGATGCTGAAGCTTTCTTT. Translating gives CSVGGDAEAFF.

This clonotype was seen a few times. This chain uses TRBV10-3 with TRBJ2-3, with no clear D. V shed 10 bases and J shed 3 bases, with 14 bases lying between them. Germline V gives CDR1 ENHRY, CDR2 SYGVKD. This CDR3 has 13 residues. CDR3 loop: CATADIGTDTQYF. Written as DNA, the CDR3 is TGTGCCACCGCGGATATCGGGACAGATACGCAGTATTTT.

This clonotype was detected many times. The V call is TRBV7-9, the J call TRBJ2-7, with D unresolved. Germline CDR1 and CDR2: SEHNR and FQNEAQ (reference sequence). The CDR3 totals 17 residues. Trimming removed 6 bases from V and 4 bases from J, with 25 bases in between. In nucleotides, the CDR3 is TGTGCCAGCAGTCCGGCCGGGTTGGGCTTTCTGGATTACGAGCAGTACTTC. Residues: CASSPAGLGFLDYEQYF.

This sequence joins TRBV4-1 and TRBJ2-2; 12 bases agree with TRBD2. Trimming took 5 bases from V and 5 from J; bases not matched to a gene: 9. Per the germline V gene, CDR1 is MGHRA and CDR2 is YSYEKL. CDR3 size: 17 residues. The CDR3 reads CASSTRLAGDRTGELFF. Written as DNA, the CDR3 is TGCGCCAGCAGCACCCGACTAGCGGGAGATAGAACCGGGGAGCTGTTTTTT.

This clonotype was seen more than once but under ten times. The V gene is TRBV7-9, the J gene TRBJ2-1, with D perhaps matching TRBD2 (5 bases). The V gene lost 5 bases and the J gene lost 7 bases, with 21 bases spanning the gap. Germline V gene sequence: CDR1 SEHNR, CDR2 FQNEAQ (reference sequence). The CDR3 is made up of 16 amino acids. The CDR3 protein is CASSPHLREPGNEQFF. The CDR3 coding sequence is TGTGCCAGCAGCCCCCATTTGAGGGAGCCGGGTAATGAGCAGTTCTTC.

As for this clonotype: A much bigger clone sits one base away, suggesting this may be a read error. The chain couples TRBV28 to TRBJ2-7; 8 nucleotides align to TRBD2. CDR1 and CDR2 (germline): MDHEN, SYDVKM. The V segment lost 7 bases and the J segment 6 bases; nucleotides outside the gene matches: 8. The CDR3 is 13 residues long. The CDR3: CASNSGTSCEQYF. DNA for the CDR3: TGTGCCAGCAATTCCGGGACTAGTTGCGAGCAGTACTTC.

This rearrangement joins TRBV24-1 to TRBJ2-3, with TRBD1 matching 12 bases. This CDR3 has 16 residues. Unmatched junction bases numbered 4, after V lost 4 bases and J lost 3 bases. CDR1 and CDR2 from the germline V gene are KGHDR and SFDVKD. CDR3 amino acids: CATSDPGQGATDTQYF. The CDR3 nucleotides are TGTGCCACCAGTGACCCGGGACAGGGGGCAACAGATACGCAGTATTTT.

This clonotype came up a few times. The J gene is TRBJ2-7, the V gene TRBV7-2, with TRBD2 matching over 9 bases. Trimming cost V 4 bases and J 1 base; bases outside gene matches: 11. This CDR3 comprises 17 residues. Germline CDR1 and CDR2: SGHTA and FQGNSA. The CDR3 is CASSYTSGSLSSYEQYF. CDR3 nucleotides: TGTGCCAGCAGCTACACTAGCGGGTCGCTTAGTTCCTACGAGCAGTACTTC.

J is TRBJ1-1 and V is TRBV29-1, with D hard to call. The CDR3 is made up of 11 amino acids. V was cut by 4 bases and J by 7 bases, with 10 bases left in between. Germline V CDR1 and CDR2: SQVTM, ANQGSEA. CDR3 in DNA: TGCAGCGTTGTCAAGGTGAATGAAGCTTTCTTT. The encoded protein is CSVVKVNEAFF.

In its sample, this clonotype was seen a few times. The CDR3 sequence is CASSMGQSNQPQHF. CDR3 coding DNA: TGTGCCAGCAGCATGGGACAGAGCAATCAGCCCCAGCATTTT. The chain recombines TRBV7-8 with TRBJ1-5; 7 bases align to TRBD1. Germline CDR1 SGHVS, CDR2 FQNEAQ. The CDR3 is 14 amino acids. V was clipped by 5 bases and J by 1 base; unmatched bases: 2.

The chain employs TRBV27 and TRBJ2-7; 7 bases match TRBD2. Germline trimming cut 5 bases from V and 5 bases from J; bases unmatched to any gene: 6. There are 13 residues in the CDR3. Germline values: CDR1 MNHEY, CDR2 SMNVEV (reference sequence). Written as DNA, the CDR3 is TGTGCCAGCAGTCCTGCGGGAGTCCACGAGCAGTACTTC. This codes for CASSPAGVHEQYF.

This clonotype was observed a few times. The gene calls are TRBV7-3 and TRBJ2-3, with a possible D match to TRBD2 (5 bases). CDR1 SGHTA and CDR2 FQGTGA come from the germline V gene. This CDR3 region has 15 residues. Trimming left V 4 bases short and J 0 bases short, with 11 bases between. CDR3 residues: CASSSYGGSTDTQYF. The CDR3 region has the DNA TGTGCCAGCAGCTCCTACGGCGGGAGCACAGATACGCAGTATTTT.

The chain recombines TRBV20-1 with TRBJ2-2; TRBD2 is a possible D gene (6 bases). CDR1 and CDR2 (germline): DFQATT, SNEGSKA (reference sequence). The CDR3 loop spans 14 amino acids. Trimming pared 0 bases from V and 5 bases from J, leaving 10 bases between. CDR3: CSARDTGSTGELFF. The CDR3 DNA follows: TGCAGTGCTAGAGATACCGGGAGTACCGGGGAGCTGTTTTTT.